The 20 T cell receptor beta chains reported below all come from one sample, sequenced in a study of T cell changes during pregnancy in multiple sclerosis. Repertoires were generated with immunoSEQ multiplex PCR, while TCRdb's copy carries only in-frame clones and drops some. The data show about 75,000 clones, around 89% seen once. The sequenced sample was peripheral blood, obtained in the first trimester of pregnancy. The receptors here all came from a female donor in good health, enrolled as a control in a pregnancy study.

The chain uses TRBV6-6 and TRBJ1-2, with 8 bases lining up with TRBD1. The CDR3 length is 15 residues. Germline V gene lookup returns CDR1 MNHNY and CDR2 SVGAGI (reference sequence). The J segment lost 0 bases and the V segment lost 5 bases, leaving 5 bases of the junction unmatched. The CDR3: CASSDTGGSNYGYTF. The CDR3 region has the DNA TGTGCCAGCAGTGACACAGGGGGATCTAACTATGGCTACACCTTC.

V is TRBV25-1 and J is TRBJ1-5; D remains ambiguous. Trimming removed 1 base at V and 4 bases at J, with 11 bases between. Germline V gene lookup returns CDR1 MGHDK and CDR2 SYGVNS. The CDR3 loop spans 15 amino acids. The CDR3 coding sequence is TGTGCCAGCAGTGAATCGAACGGGGATAATCAGCCCCAGCATTTT. Its protein is CASSESNGDNQPQHF.

The V call is TRBV11-3, the J call TRBJ2-4; TRBD1 matches 7 bases. Germline lookup yields CDR1 SGHNT and CDR2 YENEEA. The J segment lost 1 base and the V segment lost 4 bases, leaving 7 bases of the junction unmatched. CDR3 size: 16 residues. The chain's CDR3 is CASSSRQTGAKNIQYF. Written as DNA, the CDR3 is TGTGCCAGCAGCTCAAGACAGACAGGGGCCAAAAACATTCAGTACTTC. Looking up the rest from reference TRBV11-3 and TRBJ2-4 gives the full variable domain: EAGVVQSPRYKIIEKKQPVAFWCNPISGHNTLYWYLQNLGQGPELLIRYENEEAVDDSQLPKDRFSAERLKGVDSTLKIQPAELGDSAVYLCASSSRQTGAKNIQYFGAGTRLSVL.

The chain joins TRBV2 to TRBJ2-7, with 8 nucleotides matching TRBD2. The CDR3 consists of 16 residues. Germline CDR1 is SNHLY and CDR2 is FYNNEI. The V gene end was trimmed by 0 bases and the J gene end by 2 bases; junction bases not matched to a gene: 6. This CDR3 reads CASSEALTGGPYEQYF. DNA for the CDR3: TGTGCCAGCAGTGAAGCGCTGACGGGAGGGCCCTACGAGCAGTACTTC.

The rearrangement links TRBV29-1 to TRBJ2-6; D possibly corresponds to TRBD1 (5 bases). This CDR3 is built from 18 residues. V was trimmed by 6 bases and J by 0 bases, leaving 21 bases between them. Germline assignment: CDR1 SQVTM and CDR2 ANQGSEA. The CDR3 DNA sequence: TGCAGCGTCGCACTTCAGGGAAATAGCCCCTCTGGGGCCAACGTCCTGACTTTC. This encodes CSVALQGNSPSGANVLTF.

The rearrangement uses TRBV28 and TRBJ2-2, with D perhaps TRBD1 (5 bases). V lost 8 bases and J lost 4, with 17 bases in between. The CDR3 runs 15 residues. Germline V gene data show CDR1 as MDHEN and CDR2 as SYDVKM. The CDR3: CASHPPMTATGELFF. The CDR3 DNA reads TGTGCCAGCCATCCTCCGATGACAGCCACCGGGGAGCTGTTTTTT.

The gene calls are TRBV27 and TRBJ1-3, with D possibly matching TRBD1 (6 bases). The ends were cut back, 5 bases at V and 0 bases at J, with 20 bases in the middle. The CDR3 consists of 18 residues. From germline, CDR1 is MNHEY and CDR2 SMNVEV (reference sequence). CDR3 nucleotides: TGTGCCAGCAGTCCCTCAGGGGCTCCCGACTTCTCTGGAAACACCATATATTTT. It translates to CASSPSGAPDFSGNTIYF.

The chain employs TRBV9 and TRBJ2-7; TRBD1 aligns across 10 bases. This CDR3 region has 16 residues. With 4 bases clipped from V and 5 bases from J, the junction kept 12 bases outside the gene matches. Germline loops: CDR1 SGDLS, CDR2 YYNGEE. The chain's CDR3 is CASSPHPGQGINEQYF. The CDR3 DNA follows: TGTGCCAGCAGCCCACACCCGGGACAGGGGATAAACGAGCAGTACTTC.

The chain links TRBV6-5 to TRBJ2-1, with 12 bases aligning to TRBD1. The CDR3 contains 15 residues. Trimming removed 6 bases from V and 6 bases from J; junction bases left unmatched: 6. Looked up from germline, CDR1 is MNHEY and CDR2 is SVGAGI. The CDR3 loop reads CASSRDRGRFNEQFF. The CDR3 region has the DNA TGTGCCAGCAGCCGGGACAGGGGGCGATTCAATGAGCAGTTCTTC.

This chain links TRBV18 with TRBJ1-2; maybe TRBD1 (5 bases). Per the germline V gene, CDR1 is KGHSH and CDR2 is LQKENI. Deletions cut 3 bases from V and 4 bases from J, with 27 bases between. The CDR3 consists of 19 residues. The CDR3 nucleotides read TGTGCCAGCTCACCCGTAAGCCGGGACTACGACTCAAGTAGCTATGGCTACACCTTC. It specifies CASSPVSRDYDSSSYGYTF. The whole variable domain, filled in from reference TRBV18 and TRBJ1-2, reads NAGVMQNPRHLVRRRGQEARLRCSPMKGHSHVYWYRQLPEEGLKFMVYLQKENIIDESGMPKERFSAEFPKEGPSILRIQQVVRGDSAAYFCASSPVSRDYDSSSYGYTFGSGTRLTVV.

This sequence joins TRBV14 and TRBJ1-2; TRBD1 aligns across 7 bases. Looked up from germline, CDR1 is SGHDN and CDR2 is FVKESK. Trimming cost V 9 bases and J 8 bases; bases outside gene matches: 15. This CDR3 region has 14 residues. CDR3: CASSIRGGGVGYTF. For the CDR3, the DNA is TGTGCCAGTAGCATTCGTGGAGGGGGCGTGGGCTACACCTTC. Full variable domain (remainder filled in from reference TRBV14 and TRBJ1-2): EAGVTQFPSHSVIEKGQTVTLRCDPISGHDNLYWYRRVMGKEIKFLLHFVKESKQDESGMPNNRFLAERTGGTYSTLKVQPAELEDSGVYFCASSIRGGGVGYTFGSGTRLTVV.

This clone came up once. The V gene is TRBV19, the J gene TRBJ1-5, with 10 bases identical to TRBD1. Unmatched junction bases numbered 18, after V lost 5 bases and J lost 5 bases. CDR1 is LNHDA and CDR2 is SQIVND in the germline V gene (reference sequence). The CDR3 runs 19 residues. The CDR3 region is CASSVDRGRVLFIHQPQHF. In DNA form, the CDR3 reads TGTGCCAGTAGTGTTGACAGGGGGCGCGTTCTGTTCATCCATCAGCCCCAGCATTTT.

A note on this clone: This CDR3 is also generated by other DNA sequences in the sample. CDR3 residues: CAWSKGANYGYTF. In DNA, the CDR3 is TGTGCCTGGAGCAAAGGGGCCAACTATGGCTACACCTTC. This rearrangement joins TRBV30 to TRBJ1-2, with D perhaps matching TRBD1 (5 bases). Deletions cut 3 bases from V and 2 bases from J, with 10 bases between. Germline assignment: CDR1 GTSNPN and CDR2 SVGIG (reference sequence). The CDR3 covers 13 residues.

The chain is built from TRBV7-9 and TRBJ1-5; D unclear. The CDR3 extends over 13 amino acids. The germline gives CDR1 SEHNR, CDR2 FQNEAQ (reference sequence). V dropped 1 base and J dropped 7 bases, with 8 bases sitting between them. This chain's CDR3 is CASSLGEKQPQHF. In DNA form, the CDR3 reads TGTGCCAGCAGCTTAGGGGAGAAGCAGCCCCAGCATTTT.

The V call is TRBV5-6, the J call TRBJ2-1; 9 nucleotides align to TRBD1. There are 15 residues in the CDR3. Germline V lookup: CDR1 SGHDT, CDR2 YYEEEE. The junction had 7 bases not matched to a gene; V was cut back by 4 bases and J by 5 bases. The CDR3 here is CASSPRDRVHNEQFF. The CDR3 nucleotides read TGTGCCAGCAGCCCCCGGGACAGGGTTCACAATGAGCAGTTCTTC.

In nucleotides, the CDR3 is TGTGCCAGCAGCGAGACAGGCGGGGGAGATGAAAAACTGTTTTTT. Its protein is CASSETGGGDEKLFF. The chain employs TRBV7-9 and TRBJ1-4; weak D call: TRBD1 (6 bases). Germline-derived CDR1 and CDR2 are SEHNR and FQNEAQ (reference sequence). The CDR3 contains 15 residues. V was trimmed by 5 bases and J by 6 bases, leaving 16 bases between them.

The chain is built from TRBV5-3 and TRBJ2-2; D uncertain. TRBV5-3 belongs to the ORF category, with a function that is uncertain. The CDR3 has 14 residues. Trimming removed 2 bases from V and 3 bases from J, with 8 bases in between. The chain's CDR3 is CARSFSRDTGELFF. The DNA for the CDR3 is TGTGCCAGAAGCTTCTCACGGGACACCGGGGAGCTGTTTTTT.

This clone was seen once. V is TRBV15 and J is TRBJ1-5, with TRBD1 matching over 7 bases. The CDR3 contains 16 residues. The trim removed 5 bases at V and 0 bases at J, leaving 7 bases unmatched. Looked up from germline, CDR1 is LNHNV and CDR2 is YYDKDF (reference sequence). The CDR3 region is CATSAGTDRSNQPQHF. Here the CDR3 DNA reads TGTGCCACCAGCGCTGGGACAGACCGTAGCAATCAGCCCCAGCATTTT.

This chain joins TRBV5-1 and TRBJ2-5, with no clear D. With 0 bases removed from V and 4 bases from J, the gap between germline ends came to 13 bases. CDR1 is SGHRS and CDR2 is YFSETQ in the germline V gene. CDR3 length equals 15 residues. CDR3 sequence reads: CASSLEAGPRETQYF. CDR3 sequence (DNA): TGCGCCAGCAGCTTGGAAGCAGGCCCACGAGAGACCCAGTACTTC.

The chain combines TRBV5-1 with TRBJ2-7; D is possibly TRBD2 (6 bases). Trimming removed 0 bases at V and 3 bases at J, with 16 bases between. This CDR3 region has 16 residues. Germline V gene lookup returns CDR1 SGHRS and CDR2 YFSETQ. The CDR3 protein is CASSLDPGVHNYEQYF. The CDR3 nucleotides read TGCGCCAGCAGCTTGGATCCGGGGGTACACAACTACGAGCAGTACTTC.